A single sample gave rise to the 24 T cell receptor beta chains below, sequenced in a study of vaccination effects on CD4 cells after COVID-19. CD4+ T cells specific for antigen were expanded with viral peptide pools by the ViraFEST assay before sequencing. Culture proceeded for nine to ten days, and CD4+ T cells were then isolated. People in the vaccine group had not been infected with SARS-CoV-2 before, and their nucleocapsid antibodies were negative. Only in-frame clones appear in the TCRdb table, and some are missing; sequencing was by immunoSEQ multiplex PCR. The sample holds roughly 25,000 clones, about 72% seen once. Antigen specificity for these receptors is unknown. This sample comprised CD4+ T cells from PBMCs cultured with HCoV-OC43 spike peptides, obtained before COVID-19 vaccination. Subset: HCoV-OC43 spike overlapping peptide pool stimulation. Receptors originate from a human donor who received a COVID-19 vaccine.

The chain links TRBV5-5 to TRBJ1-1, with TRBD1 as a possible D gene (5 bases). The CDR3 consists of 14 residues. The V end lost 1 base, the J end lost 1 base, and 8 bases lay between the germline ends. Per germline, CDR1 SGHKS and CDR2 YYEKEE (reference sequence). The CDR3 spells CASSLWQGNTEAFF. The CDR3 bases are TGTGCCAGCAGCTTGTGGCAGGGGAACACTGAAGCTTTCTTT.

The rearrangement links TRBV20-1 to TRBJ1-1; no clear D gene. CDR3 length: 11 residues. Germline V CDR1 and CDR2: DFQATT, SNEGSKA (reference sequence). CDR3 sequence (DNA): TGCAGCGTGAGAATGAACACTGAAGCTTTCTTT. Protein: CSVRMNTEAFF.

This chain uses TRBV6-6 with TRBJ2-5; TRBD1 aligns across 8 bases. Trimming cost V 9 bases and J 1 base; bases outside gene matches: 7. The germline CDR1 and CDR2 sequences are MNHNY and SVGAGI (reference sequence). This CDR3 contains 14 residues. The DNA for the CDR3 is TGTGCCAGTCAGGGGGCGCGGTTCCAAGAGACCCAGTACTTC. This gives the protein CASQGARFQETQYF.

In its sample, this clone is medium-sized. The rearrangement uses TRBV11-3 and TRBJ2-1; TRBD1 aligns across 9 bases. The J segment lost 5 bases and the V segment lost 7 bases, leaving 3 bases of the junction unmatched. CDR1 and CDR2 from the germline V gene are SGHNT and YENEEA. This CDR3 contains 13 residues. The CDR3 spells CASKGQGHNEQFF. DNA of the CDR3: TGTGCCAGCAAGGGACAGGGACACAATGAGCAGTTCTTC.

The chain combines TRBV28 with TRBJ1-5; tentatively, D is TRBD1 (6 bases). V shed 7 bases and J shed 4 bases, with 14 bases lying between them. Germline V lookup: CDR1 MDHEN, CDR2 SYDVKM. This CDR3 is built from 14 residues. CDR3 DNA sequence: TGTGCCAGCACCTTGGGGGCACGAAATCAGCCCCAGCATTTT. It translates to CASTLGARNQPQHF. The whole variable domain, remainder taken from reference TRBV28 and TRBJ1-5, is DVKVTQSSRYLVKRTGEKVFLECVQDMDHENMFWYRQDPGLGLRLIYFSYDVKMKEKGDIPEGYSVSREKKERFSLILESASTNQTSMYLCASTLGARNQPQHFGDGTRLSIL.

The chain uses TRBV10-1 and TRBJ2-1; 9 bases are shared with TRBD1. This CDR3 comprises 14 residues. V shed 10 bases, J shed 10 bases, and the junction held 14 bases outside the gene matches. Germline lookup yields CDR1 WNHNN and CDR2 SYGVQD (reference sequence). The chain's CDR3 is CATGTGISVGEQFF. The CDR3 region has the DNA TGCGCCACCGGGACAGGGATAAGTGTAGGGGAGCAGTTCTTC.

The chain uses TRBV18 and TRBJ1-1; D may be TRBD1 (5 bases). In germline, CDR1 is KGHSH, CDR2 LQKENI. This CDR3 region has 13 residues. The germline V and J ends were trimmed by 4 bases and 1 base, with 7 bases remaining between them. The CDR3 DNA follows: TGTGCCAGCTCACAAGGGGAGAACACTGAAGCTTTCTTT. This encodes CASSQGENTEAFF.

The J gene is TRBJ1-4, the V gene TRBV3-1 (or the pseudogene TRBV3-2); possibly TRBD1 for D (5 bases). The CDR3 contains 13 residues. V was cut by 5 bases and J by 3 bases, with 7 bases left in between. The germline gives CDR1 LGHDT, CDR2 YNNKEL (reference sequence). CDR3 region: CASSWTPNEKLFF. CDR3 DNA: TGTGCCAGCAGCTGGACACCTAATGAAAAACTGTTTTTT.

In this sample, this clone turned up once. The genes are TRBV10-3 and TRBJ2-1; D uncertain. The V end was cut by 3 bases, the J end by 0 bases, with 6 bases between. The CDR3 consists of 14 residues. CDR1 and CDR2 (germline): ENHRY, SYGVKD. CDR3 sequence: CAISDNPSYNEQFF. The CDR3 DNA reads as TGTGCCATCAGTGACAATCCCTCCTACAATGAGCAGTTCTTC.

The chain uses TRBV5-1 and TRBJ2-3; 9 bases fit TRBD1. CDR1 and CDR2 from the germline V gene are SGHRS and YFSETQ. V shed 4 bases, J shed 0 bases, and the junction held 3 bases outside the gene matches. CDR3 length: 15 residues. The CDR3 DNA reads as TGCGCCAGCAGCGCGGGACAGGGAAGCACAGATACGCAGTATTTT. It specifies CASSAGQGSTDTQYF.

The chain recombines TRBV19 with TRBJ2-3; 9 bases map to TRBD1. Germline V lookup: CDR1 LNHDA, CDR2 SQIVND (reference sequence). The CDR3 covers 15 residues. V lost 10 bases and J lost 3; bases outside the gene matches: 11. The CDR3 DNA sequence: TGTGCCACGGACAGGGGAGGCCCCATGACAGATACGCAGTATTTT. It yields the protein CATDRGGPMTDTQYF.

CDR3 in amino acids: CASSGDRVQETQYF. As DNA, the CDR3 is TGTGCCAGCAGCGGGGACAGGGTCCAGGAGACCCAGTACTTC. This chain joins TRBV9 and TRBJ2-5; the match to TRBD1 covers 9 bases. The V and J ends lost 3 bases and 5 bases, in that order; junction bases with no gene match: 5. CDR3 length: 14 amino acids. Per germline, CDR1 SGDLS and CDR2 YYNGEE.

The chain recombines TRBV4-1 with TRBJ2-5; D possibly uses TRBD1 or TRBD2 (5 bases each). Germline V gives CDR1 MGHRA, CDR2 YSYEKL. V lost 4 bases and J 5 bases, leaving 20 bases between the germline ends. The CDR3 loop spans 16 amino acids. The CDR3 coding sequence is TGCGCCAGCAGCCGATGGACTCAGGGTGGGATGGAGACCCAGTACTTC. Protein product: CASSRWTQGGMETQYF.

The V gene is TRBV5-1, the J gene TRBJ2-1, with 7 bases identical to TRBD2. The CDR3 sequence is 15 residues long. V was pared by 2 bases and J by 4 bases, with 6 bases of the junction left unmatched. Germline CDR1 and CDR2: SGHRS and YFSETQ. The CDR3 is CASSLRLADYNEQFF. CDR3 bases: TGCGCCAGCAGCTTAAGGCTAGCGGATTACAATGAGCAGTTCTTC.

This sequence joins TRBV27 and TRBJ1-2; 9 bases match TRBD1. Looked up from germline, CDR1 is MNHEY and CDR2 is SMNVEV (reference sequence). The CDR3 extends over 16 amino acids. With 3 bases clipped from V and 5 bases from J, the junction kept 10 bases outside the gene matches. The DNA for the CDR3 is TGTGCCAGCAGTTTCGATGGCCGGGACAGGGTTTATGGCTACACCTTC. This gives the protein CASSFDGRDRVYGYTF.

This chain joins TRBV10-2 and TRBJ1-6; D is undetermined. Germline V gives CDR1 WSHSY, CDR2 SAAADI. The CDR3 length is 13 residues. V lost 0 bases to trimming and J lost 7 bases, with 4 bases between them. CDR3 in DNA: TGCGCCAGCAGTGAGTCGCCAAATTCACCCCTCCACTTT. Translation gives CASSESPNSPLHF.

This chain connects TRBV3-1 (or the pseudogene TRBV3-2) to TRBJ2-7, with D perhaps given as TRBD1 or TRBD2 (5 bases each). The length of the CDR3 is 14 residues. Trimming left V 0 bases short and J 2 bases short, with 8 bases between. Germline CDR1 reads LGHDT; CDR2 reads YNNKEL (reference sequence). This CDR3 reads CASSQDLGAYEQYF. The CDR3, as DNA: TGTGCCAGCAGCCAAGATCTGGGGGCCTACGAGCAGTACTTC.

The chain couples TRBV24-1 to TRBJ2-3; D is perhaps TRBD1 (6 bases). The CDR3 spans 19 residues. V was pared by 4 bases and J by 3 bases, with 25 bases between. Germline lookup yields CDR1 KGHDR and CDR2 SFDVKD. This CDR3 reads CATSDPTEPTGFGTDTQYF. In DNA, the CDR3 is TGTGCCACCAGTGACCCAACAGAACCTACAGGGTTTGGGACAGATACGCAGTATTTT.

The CDR3 loop reads CASSYGTAGGNEQFF. CDR3 in DNA: TGTGCCAGCAGTTACGGGACAGCGGGGGGGAATGAGCAGTTCTTC. The V and J genes are TRBV6-5 and TRBJ2-1, with 10 bases aligning to TRBD2. Germline V lookup: CDR1 MNHEY, CDR2 SVGAGI. This CDR3 contains 15 residues. V trimming: 2 bases; J trimming: 7 bases; junction bases outside the gene matches: 5.

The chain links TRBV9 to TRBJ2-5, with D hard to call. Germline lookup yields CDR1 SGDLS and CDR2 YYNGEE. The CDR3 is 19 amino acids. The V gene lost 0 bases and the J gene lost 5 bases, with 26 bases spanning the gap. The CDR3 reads CASSVGLGVVRRGAETQYF. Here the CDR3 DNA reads TGTGCCAGCAGCGTAGGGTTGGGCGTGGTCAGGCGCGGCGCGGAGACCCAGTACTTC.

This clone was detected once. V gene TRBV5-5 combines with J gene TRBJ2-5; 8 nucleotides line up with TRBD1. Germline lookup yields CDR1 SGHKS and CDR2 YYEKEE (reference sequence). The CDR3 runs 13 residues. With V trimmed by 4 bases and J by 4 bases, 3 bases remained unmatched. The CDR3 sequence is CASSQDRVETQYF. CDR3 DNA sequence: TGTGCCAGCAGCCAGGACAGGGTAGAGACCCAGTACTTC.

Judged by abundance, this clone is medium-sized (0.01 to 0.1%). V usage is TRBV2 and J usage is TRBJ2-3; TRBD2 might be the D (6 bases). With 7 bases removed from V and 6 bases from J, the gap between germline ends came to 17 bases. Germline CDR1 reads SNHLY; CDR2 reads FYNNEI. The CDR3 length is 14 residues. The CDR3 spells CASTPDYRGDTQYF. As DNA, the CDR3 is TGTGCCAGCACCCCGGACTACCGCGGGGATACGCAGTATTTT.

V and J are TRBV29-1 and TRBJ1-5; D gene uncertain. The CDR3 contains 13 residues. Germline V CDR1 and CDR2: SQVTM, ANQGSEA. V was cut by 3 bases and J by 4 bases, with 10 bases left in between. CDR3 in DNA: TGCAGCGTTGAGACGGATCTTAATCAGCCCCAGCATTTT. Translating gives CSVETDLNQPQHF.

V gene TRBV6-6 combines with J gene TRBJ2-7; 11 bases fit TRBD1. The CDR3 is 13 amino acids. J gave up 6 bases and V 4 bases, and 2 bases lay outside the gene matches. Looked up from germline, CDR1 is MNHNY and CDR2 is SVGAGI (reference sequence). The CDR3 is CASSSDRGREQYF. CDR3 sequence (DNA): TGTGCCAGCAGTTCGGACAGGGGGCGCGAGCAGTACTTC.